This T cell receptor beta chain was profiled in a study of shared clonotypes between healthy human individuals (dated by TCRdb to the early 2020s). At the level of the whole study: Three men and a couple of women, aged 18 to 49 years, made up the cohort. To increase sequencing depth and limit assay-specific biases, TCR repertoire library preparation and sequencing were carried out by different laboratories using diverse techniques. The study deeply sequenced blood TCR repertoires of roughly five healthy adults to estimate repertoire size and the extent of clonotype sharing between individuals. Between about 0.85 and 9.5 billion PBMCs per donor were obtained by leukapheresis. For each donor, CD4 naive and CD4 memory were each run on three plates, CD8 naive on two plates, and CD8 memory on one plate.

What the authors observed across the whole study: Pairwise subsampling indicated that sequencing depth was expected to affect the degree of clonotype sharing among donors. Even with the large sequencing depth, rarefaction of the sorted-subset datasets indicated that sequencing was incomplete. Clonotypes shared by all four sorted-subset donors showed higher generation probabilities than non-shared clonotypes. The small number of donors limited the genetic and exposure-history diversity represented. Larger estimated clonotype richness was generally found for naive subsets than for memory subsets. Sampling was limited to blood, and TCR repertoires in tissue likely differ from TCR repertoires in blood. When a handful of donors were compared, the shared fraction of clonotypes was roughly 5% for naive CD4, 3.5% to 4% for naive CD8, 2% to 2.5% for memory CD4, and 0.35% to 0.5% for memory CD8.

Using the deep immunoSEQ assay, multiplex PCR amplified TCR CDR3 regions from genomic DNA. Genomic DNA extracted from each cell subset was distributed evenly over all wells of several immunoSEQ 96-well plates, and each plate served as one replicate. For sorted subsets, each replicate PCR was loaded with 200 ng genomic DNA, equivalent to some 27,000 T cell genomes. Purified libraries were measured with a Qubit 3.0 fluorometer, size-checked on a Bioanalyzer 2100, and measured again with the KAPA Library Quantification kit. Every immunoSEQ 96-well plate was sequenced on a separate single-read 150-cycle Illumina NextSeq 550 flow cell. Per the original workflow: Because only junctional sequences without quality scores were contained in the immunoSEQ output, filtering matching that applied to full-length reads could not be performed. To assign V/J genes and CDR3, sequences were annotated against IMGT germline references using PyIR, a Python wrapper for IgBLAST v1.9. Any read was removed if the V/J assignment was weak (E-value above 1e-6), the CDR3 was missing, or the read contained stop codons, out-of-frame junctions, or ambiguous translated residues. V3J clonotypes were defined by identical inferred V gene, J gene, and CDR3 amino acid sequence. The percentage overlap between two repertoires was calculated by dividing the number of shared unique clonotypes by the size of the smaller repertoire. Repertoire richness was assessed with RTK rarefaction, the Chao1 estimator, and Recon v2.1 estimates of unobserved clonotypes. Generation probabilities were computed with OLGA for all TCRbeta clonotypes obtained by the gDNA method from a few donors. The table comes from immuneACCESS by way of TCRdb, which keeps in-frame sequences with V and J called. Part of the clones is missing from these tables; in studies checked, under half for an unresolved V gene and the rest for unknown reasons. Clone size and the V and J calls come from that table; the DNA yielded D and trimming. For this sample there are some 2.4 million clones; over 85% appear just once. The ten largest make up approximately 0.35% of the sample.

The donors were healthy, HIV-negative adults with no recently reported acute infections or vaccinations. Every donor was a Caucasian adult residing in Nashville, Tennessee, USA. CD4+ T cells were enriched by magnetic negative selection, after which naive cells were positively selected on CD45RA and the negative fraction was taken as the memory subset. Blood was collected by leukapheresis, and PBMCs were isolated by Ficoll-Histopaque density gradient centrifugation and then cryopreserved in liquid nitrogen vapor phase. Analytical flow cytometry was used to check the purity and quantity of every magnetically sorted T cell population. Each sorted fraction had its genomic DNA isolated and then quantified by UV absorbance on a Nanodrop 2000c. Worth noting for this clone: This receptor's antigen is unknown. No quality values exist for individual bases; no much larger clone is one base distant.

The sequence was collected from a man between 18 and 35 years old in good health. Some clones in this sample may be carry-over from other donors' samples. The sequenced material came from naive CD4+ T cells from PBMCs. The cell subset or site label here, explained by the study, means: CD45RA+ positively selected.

The nucleotide sequence is TGCGCCAGCAGCCCGGGGGGGCTGATAACCTACGAGCAGTACTTC. It specifies CASSPGGLITYEQYF. The sequence links TRBV5-1 to TRBJ2-7, and 8 bases in between align with TRBD2. Its CDR3 holds 15 amino acids, cysteine through phenylalanine. This entry keeps only the CDR3 DNA: 45 bases, framed from base 1. According to the germline V gene, CDR1 reads SGHRS and CDR2 reads YFSETQ. Clipping removes 4 bases from V and 2 bases from J, with 8 as the unmatched junction base count. Joined to the reference TRBV5-1 and TRBJ2-7 proteins, this CDR3 gives the full variable domain: KAGVTQTPRYLIKTRGQQVTLSCSPISGHRSVSWYQQTPGQGLQFLFEYFSETQRNKGNFPGRFSGRQFSNSRSEMNVSTLELGDSALYLCASSPGGLITYEQYFGPGTRLTVT.